This TCR beta chain appears in the sequencing data of a study of graft-versus-host responses after intestinal transplantation. Study-wide background: Those transplanted obtained multivisceral, liver-intestinal, or isolated intestinal grafts. Every recipient underwent anti-thymocyte globulin induction, then tacrolimus and steroids for two to four years. Study-wide points: GvH clone levels peaked in circulation, and this peak was associated with early post-transplant HvG declines. Among recipient marrow samples, GvH clones were found; some appeared first in ileum or blood.

To note about this clone: Its antigen is undetermined.

The CDR3 has 14 residues. Trimming shortened V by 0 bases and J by 3 bases, and 9 bases separated the two germline ends. CDR1 MNHEY and CDR2 SMNVEV come from the germline V gene (reference sequence). Method: immunoSEQ multiplex PCR; TCRdb's copy keeps in-frame clones and lacks some. Of some 110,000 clones in the sample, 90% to 95% were seen once. The sequence was collected from a human donor who was the organ donor for an intestinal transplant. Here the sequenced sample was unstimulated CD8+ T cells sorted from spleen or lymph node cells, taken before transplant. J is TRBJ2-7 and V is TRBV27; the D is unclear. The CDR3 loop reads CASSLSTVDYEQYF. CDR3 in DNA: TGTGCCAGCAGTTTATCGACCGTGGACTACGAGCAGTACTTC.